This T cell receptor (beta chain) derives from a study of T cell responses to AZD1222 COVID-19 vaccine. Libraries were prepared by immunoSEQ multiplex PCR; TCRdb keeps only in-frame clonotypes and omits some of them. The top ten clones hold roughly 1.6% of a sample with 160,000 or so clones, approximately 91% of them seen once. The V end was cut by 4 bases, the J end by 1 base, with 8 bases between. Germline CDR1 is SGDLS and CDR2 is YYNGEE. This CDR3 spans 13 amino acids. The material was peripheral blood, obtained 28 days after the second AZD1222 dose. This clonotype originated in an adult who received the AZD1222 COVID-19 vaccine. The gene calls are TRBV9 and TRBJ1-2; D gene unclear. CDR3 loop: CASSRTDNYGYTF. In nucleotides, the CDR3 is TGTGCCAGCAGCAGGACGGATAACTATGGCTACACCTTC.